This TCR beta chain was recorded in a study of shared clonotypes between healthy human individuals. TCRdb's table, derived via immunoSEQ multiplex PCR, lists solely in-frame clones and lacks some. The sample consists of roughly 110,000 clones, 68% of them appearing once. V dropped 5 bases and J dropped 7; count of bases not matched to a gene: 7. Germline CDR1 is MDHEN and CDR2 is SYDVKM. This CDR3 has 13 amino acids. About this clone: The sample contains more than one DNA sequence encoding this CDR3.

The source is a woman aged 25 to 39 in good health. This chain joins TRBV28 and TRBJ1-2; 7 nucleotides line up with TRBD1. The sample taken for sequencing was memory CD8+ T cells sorted from blood. Documented subset: CD45RO+ cells pooled with CCR7-negative TemRA cells. In DNA form, the CDR3 reads TGTGCCAGCAGTCCAGGGGGGCTCAGTGGCTACACCTTC. Translating it yields CASSPGGLSGYTF.